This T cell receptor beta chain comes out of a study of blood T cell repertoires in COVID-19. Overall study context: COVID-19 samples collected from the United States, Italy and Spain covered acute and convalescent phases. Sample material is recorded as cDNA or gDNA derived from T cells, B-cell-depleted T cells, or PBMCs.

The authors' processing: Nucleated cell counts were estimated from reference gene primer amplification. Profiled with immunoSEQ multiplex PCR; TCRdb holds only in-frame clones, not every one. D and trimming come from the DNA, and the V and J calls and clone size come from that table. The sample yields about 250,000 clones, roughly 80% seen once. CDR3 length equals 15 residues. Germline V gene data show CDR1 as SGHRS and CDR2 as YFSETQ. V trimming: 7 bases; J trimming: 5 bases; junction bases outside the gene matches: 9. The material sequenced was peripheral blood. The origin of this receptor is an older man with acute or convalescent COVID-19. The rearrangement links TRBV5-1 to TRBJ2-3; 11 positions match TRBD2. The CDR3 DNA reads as TGCGCCAGCCACACTAGCGGGGGAGGGAGAGATACGCAGTATTTT. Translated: CASHTSGGGRDTQYF.